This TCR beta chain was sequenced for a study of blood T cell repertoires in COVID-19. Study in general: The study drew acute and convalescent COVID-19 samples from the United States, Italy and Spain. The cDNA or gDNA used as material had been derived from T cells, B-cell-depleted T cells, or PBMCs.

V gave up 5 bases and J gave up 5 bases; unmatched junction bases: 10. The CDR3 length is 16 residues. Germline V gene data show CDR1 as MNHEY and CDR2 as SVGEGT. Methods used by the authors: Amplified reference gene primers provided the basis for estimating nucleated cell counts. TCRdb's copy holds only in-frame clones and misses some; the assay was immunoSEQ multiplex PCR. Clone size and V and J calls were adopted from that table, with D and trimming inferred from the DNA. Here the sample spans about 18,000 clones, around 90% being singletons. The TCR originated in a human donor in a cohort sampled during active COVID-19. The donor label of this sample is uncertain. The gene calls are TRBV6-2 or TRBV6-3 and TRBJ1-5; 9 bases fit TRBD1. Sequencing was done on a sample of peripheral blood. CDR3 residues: CASSGYRGREDQPQHF. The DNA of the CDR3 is TGTGCCAGCAGTGGATACAGGGGGCGAGAGGATCAGCCCCAGCATTTT.